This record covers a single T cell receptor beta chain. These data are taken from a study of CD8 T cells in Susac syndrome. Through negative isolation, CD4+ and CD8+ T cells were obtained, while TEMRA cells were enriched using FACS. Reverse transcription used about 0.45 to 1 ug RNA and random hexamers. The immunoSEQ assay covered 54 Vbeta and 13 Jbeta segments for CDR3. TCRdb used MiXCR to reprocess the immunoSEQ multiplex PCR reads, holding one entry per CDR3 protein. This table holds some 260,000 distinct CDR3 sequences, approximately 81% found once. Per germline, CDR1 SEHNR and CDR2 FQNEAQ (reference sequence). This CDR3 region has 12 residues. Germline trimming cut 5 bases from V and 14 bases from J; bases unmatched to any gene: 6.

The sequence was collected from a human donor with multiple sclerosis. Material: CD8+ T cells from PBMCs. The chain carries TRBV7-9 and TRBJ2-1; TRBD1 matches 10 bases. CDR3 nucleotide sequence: TGTGCCAGCAGCCCGGAGACAGGGGGCGAGTTCTTC. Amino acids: CASSPETGGEFF. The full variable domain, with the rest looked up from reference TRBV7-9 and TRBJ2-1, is DTGVSQNPRHKITKRGQNVTFRCDPISEHNRLYWYRQTLGQGPEFLTYFQNEAQLEKSRLLSDRFSAERPKGSFSTLEIQRTEQGDSAMYLCASSPETGGEFFGPGTRLTVL.